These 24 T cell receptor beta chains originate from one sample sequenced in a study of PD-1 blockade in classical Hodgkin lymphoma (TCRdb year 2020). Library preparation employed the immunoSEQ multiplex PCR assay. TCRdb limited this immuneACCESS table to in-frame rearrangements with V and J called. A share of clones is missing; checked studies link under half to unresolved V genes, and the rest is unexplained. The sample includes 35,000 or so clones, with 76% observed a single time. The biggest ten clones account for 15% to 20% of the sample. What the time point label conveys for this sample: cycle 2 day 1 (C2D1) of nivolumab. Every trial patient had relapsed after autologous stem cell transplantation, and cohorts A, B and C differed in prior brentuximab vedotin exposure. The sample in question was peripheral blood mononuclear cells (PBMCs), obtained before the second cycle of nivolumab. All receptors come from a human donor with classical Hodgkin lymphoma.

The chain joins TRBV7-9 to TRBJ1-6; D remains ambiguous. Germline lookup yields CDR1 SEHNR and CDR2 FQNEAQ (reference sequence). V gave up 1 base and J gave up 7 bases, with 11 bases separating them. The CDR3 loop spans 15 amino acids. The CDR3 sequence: CASSLVGDLNSPLHF. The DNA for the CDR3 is TGTGCCAGCAGCTTAGTTGGGGATTTGAATTCACCCCTCCACTTT.

The CDR3 here is CASSFRTSGGTYEQYF. As DNA, the CDR3 is TGTGCCAGCAGCTTCAGGACTAGCGGGGGGACCTACGAGCAGTACTTC. The chain has TRBV5-4 and TRBJ2-7, with TRBD2 matching over 14 bases. Looked up from germline, CDR1 is SGHNT and CDR2 is YYREEE (reference sequence). J lost 2 bases, V lost 2 bases, and 3 bases had no gene match. There are 16 residues in the CDR3.

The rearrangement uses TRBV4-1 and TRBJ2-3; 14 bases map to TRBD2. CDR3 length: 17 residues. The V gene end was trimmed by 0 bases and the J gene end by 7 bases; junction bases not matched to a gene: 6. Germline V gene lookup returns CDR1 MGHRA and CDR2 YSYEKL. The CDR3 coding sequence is TGCGCCAGCAGCCAAGATCGAGGGACTAGCGGGGGTTATACGCAGTATTTT. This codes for CASSQDRGTSGGYTQYF.

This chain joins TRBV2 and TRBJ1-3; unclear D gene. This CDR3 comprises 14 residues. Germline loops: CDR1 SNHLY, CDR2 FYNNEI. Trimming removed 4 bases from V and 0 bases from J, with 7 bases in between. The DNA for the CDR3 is TGTGCCAGCAGTGTGCCGAGCTCTGGAAACACCATATATTTT. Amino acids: CASSVPSSGNTIYF.

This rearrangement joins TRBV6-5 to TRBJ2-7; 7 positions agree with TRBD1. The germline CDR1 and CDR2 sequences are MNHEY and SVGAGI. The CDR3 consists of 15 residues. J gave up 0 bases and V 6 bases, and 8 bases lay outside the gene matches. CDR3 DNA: TGTGCCAGCAGGCCCGGACAGGTTAGCTCCTACGAGCAGTACTTC. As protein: CASRPGQVSSYEQYF.

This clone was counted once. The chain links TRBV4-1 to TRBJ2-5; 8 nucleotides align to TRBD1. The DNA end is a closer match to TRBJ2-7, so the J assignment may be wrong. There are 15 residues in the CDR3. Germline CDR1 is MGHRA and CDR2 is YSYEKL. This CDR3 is CASSQGQGAGYEQYF. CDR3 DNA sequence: TGCGCCAGCAGCCAAGGGCAGGGGGCGGGATACGAGCAGTACTTC.

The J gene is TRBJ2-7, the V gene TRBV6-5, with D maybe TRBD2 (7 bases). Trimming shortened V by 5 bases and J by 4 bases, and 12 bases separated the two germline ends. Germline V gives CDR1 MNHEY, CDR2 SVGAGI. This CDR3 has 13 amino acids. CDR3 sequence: CASSAGGPYEQYF. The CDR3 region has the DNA TGTGCCAGCAGTGCCGGGGGGCCATACGAGCAGTACTTC.

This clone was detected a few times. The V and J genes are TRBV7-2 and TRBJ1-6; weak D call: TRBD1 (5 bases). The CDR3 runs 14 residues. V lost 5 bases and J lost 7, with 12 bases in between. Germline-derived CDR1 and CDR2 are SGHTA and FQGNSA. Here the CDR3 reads CASSVGRGNSPLHF. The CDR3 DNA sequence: TGTGCCAGCAGCGTCGGTCGGGGGAATTCACCCCTCCACTTT.

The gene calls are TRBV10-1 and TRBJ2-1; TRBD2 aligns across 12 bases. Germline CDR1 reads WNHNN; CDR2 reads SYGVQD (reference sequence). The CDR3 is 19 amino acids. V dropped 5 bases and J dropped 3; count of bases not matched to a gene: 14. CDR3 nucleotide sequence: TGCGCCAGCAGTAAGACTAGCGGGGGCCGGTGGCCCCTCTACAATGAGCAGTTCTTC. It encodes CASSKTSGGRWPLYNEQFF.

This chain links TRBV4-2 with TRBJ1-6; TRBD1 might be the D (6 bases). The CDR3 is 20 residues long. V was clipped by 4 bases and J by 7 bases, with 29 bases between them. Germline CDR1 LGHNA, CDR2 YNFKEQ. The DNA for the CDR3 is TGTGCCAGCAGCCGCCTCAAGTTTGGCTCCCAATATCAGGGGAATTCACCCCTCCACTTT. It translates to CASSRLKFGSQYQGNSPLHF.

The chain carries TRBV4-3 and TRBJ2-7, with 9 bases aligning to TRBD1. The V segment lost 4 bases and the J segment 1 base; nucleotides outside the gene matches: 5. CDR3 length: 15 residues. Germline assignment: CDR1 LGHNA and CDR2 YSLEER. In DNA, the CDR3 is TGCGCCAGCAGCCGCACCGGGACAGGGTCCTACGAGCAGTACTTC. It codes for CASSRTGTGSYEQYF.

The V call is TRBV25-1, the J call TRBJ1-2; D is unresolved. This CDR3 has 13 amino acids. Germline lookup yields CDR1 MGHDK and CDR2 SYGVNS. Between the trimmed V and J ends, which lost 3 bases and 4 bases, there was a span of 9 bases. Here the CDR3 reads CASSDPHLYGYTF. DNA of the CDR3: TGTGCCAGCAGTGATCCCCACCTCTATGGCTACACCTTC.

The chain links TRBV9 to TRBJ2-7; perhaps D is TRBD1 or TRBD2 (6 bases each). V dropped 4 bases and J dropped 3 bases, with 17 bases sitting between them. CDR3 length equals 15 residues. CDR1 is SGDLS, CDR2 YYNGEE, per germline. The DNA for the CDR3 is TGTGCCAGCAGCCCTATCGGGGGCGGGATCTACGAGCAGTACTTC. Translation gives CASSPIGGGIYEQYF.

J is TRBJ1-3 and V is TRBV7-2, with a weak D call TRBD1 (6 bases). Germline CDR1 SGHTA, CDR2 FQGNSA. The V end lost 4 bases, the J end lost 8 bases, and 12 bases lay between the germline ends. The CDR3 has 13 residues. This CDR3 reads CASSSQGRDTIYF. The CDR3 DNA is TGTGCCAGCAGCTCACAGGGTCGCGACACCATATATTTT.

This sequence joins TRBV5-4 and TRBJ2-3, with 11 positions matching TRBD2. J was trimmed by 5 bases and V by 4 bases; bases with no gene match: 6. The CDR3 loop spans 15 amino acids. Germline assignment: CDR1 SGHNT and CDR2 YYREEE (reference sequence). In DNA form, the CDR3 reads TGTGCCAGCAGCACTATAGCGGGGGGGGAAGATACGCAGTATTTT. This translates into CASSTIAGGEDTQYF.

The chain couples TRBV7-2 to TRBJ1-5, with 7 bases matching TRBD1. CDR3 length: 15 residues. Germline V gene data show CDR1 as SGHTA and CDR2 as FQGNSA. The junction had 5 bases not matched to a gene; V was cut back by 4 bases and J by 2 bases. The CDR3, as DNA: TGTGCCAGCAGCTCGGATACAGGGGGCAATCAGCCCCAGCATTTT. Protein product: CASSSDTGGNQPQHF. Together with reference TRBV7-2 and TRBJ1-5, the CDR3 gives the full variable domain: GAGVSQSPSNKVTEKGKDVELRCDPISGHTALYWYRQSLGQGLEFLIYFQGNSAPDKSGLPSDRFSAERTGGSVSTLTIQRTQQEDSAVYLCASSSDTGGNQPQHFGDGTRLSIL.

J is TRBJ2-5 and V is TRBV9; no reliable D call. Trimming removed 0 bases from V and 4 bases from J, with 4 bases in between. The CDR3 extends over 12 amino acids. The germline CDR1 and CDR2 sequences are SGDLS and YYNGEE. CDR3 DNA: TGTGCCAGCAGCGTAGACCGAGAGACCCAGTACTTC. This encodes CASSVDRETQYF.

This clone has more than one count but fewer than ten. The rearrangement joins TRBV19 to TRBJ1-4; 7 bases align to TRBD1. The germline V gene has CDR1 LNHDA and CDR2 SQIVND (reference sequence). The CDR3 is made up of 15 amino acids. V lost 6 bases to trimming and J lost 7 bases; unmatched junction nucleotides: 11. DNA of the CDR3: TGTGCCAGTAGCAAACAGGGGAAAGGAGTTGAAAAACTGTTTTTT. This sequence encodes CASSKQGKGVEKLFF.

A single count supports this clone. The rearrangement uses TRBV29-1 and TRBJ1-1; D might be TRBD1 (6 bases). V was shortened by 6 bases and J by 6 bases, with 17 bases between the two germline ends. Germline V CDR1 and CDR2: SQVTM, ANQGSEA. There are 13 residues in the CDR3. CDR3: CSVARQVEAEAFF. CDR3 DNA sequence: TGCAGCGTAGCACGACAGGTGGAGGCTGAAGCTTTCTTT.

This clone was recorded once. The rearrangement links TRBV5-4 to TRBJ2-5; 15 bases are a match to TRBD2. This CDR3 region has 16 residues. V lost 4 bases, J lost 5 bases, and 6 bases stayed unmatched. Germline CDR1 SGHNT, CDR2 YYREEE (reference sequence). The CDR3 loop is CASSGPGTSGRETQYF. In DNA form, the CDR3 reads TGTGCCAGCAGCGGCCCCGGGACTAGCGGGAGGGAGACCCAGTACTTC.

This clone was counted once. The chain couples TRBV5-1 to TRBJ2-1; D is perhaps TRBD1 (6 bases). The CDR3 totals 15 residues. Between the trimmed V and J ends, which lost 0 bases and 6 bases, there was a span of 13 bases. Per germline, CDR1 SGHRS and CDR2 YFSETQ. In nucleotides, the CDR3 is TGCGCCAGCAGCTTGGTTCAGGGGTTTGGCAATGAGCAGTTCTTC. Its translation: CASSLVQGFGNEQFF.

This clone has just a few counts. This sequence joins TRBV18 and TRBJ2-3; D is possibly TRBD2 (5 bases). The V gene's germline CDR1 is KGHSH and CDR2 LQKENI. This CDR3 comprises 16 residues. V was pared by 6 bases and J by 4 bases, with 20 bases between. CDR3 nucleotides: TGTGCCAGCTCGCCATCTCAGGCAAGGAGGTCAGATACGCAGTATTTT. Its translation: CASSPSQARRSDTQYF.

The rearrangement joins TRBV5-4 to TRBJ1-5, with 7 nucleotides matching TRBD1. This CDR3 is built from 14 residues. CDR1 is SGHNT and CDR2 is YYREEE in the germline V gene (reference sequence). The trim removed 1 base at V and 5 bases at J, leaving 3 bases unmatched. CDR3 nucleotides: TGTGCCAGCAGCTTGCAGGGGGGGGATCAGCCCCAGCATTTT. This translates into CASSLQGGDQPQHF.

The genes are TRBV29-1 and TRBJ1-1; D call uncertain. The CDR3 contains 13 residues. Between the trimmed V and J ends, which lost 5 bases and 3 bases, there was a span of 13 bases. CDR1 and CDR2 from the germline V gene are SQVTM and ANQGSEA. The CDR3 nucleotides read TGCAGCGTTAGATGGGGAAGTTACACTGAAGCTTTCTTT. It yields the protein CSVRWGSYTEAFF.